The 21 T cell receptor beta chains reported below all come from one sample, sequenced in a study of T cells in Graves' hyperthyroidism and ophthalmopathy. RNA transcripts provided the source from which TCR beta CDR3 regions were amplified. The HTBI primer set drove a first-round RT-PCR of the TCR CDR3. Each CDR3 protein is one row after TCRdb ran MiXCR on the multiplex PCR reads. Of more than 300,000 distinct CDR3 sequences detected, around 13% appear once; the ten largest clones hold around 20%. Material for sequencing was blood. Receptor source: a woman between 25 and 40 years old with Graves' ophthalmopathy.

The V and J genes are TRBV6-2 or TRBV6-3 and TRBJ1-2; possible D gene TRBD1, 6 bases. V was cut by 6 bases and J by 6 bases, with 20 bases left in between. The CDR3 length is 15 residues. The germline V gene has CDR1 MNHEY and CDR2 SVGEGT. CDR3 residues: CASRTRQQGHDGYTF. CDR3 DNA sequence: TGTGCCAGCAGAACGCGACAACAGGGACACGATGGCTACACCTTC.

This clonotype was detected ten times or more. The chain links TRBV12-3 or TRBV12-4 to TRBJ2-1, with no clear D. The CDR3 loop spans 14 amino acids. V lost 1 base and J lost 8, with 12 bases in between. DNA of the CDR3: TGTGCCAGCAGTTTAGGCCAGGTAGGAGATGAGCAGTTCTTC. Protein: CASSLGQVGDEQFF.

CDR3 sequence (DNA): TGTGCCAGCAGCTTGCCCACCGGGGGTTCTAATGAGCAGTTCTTC. Translating gives CASSLPTGGSNEQFF. The rearrangement uses TRBV7-2 and TRBJ2-1; a possible D gene is TRBD2 (6 bases). The CDR3 is 15 amino acids. Trimming took 3 bases from V and 7 from J, leaving 16 bases between them. CDR1 and CDR2 (germline): SGHTA, FQGNSA.

This clonotype was found many times. V usage is TRBV20-1 and J usage is TRBJ1-1; 10 bases align to TRBD1. V shed 5 bases and J 4 bases; nucleotides not matched to a gene: 4. CDR3 length: 13 amino acids. Germline lookup yields CDR1 DFQATT and CDR2 SNEGSKA (reference sequence). The CDR3 DNA sequence: TGCAGTGCTCGACAGGGGGCGGCCACTGAAGCTTTCTTT. The encoded protein is CSARQGAATEAFF.

This clonotype was observed many times. The rearrangement joins TRBV28 to TRBJ2-7, with 9 bases identical to TRBD1. CDR1 is MDHEN, CDR2 SYDVKM, per germline. V lost 3 bases to trimming and J lost 2 bases; unmatched junction nucleotides: 11. This CDR3 is 17 amino acids long. CDR3 sequence reads: CASSFGPGTGKAYEQYF. The CDR3, as DNA: TGTGCCAGCAGTTTTGGCCCCGGGACAGGGAAAGCCTACGAGCAGTACTTC. Based on the CDR3 plus reference TRBV28 and TRBJ2-7, the full variable domain is DVKVTQSSRYLVKRTGEKVFLECVQDMDHENMFWYRQDPGLGLRLIYFSYDVKMKEKGDIPEGYSVSREKKERFSLILESASTNQTSMYLCASSFGPGTGKAYEQYFGPGTRLTVT.

The table lists this clonotype with many counts. J is TRBJ1-1 and V is TRBV15; D is possibly TRBD1 (5 bases). CDR1 is LNHNV, CDR2 YYDKDF, per germline (reference sequence). CDR3 length equals 14 residues. The ends were cut back, 5 bases at V and 6 bases at J, with 16 bases in the middle. The CDR3: CATSGGGGAAEAFF. CDR3 DNA sequence: TGTGCCACCAGCGGGGGAGGAGGGGCTGCTGAAGCTTTCTTT.

This clonotype has ten or more counts. The chain is built from TRBV3-1 and TRBJ1-2; D gene uncertain. The CDR3 length is 12 residues. V was cut by 4 bases and J by 7 bases, with 10 bases left in between. CDR1 and CDR2 (germline): LGHDT, YNNKEL (reference sequence). The CDR3 DNA is TGTGCCAGCAGCCCCGGTGCGGGTGGCTACACCTTC. Its translation: CASSPGAGGYTF. The complete variable domain, with remaining parts taken from reference TRBV3-1 and TRBJ1-2, reads DTAVSQTPKYLVTQMGNDKSIKCEQNLGHDTMYWYKQDSKKFLKIMFSYNNKELIINETVPNRFSPKSPDKAHLNLHINSLELGDSAVYFCASSPGAGGYTFGSGTRLTVV.

This clonotype was counted at least ten times. The V and J genes are TRBV14 and TRBJ2-7; 12 positions agree with TRBD2. Germline V gives CDR1 SGHDN, CDR2 FVKESK. The CDR3 is 14 amino acids. Unmatched junction bases numbered 3, after V lost 6 bases and J lost 3 bases. For the CDR3, the DNA is TGTGCCAGCAGTGGACTAGCGGGGAGCTACGAGCAGTACTTC. Protein: CASSGLAGSYEQYF. Filled out from reference TRBV14 and TRBJ2-7, the complete variable domain reads EAGVTQFPSHSVIEKGQTVTLRCDPISGHDNLYWYRRVMGKEIKFLLHFVKESKQDESGMPNNRFLAERTGGTYSTLKVQPAELEDSGVYFCASSGLAGSYEQYFGPGTRLTVT.

This clonotype was picked up many times. The rearrangement joins TRBV6-1 to TRBJ2-3; D remains ambiguous. Germline V CDR1 and CDR2: MNHNS, SASEGT. CDR3 length: 12 residues. Trimming removed 5 bases at V and 4 bases at J, with 7 bases between. The CDR3 sequence is CASSSSPDTQYF. For the CDR3, the DNA is TGTGCCAGCAGTTCATCCCCAGATACGCAGTATTTT.

The chain links TRBV9 to TRBJ1-2; 10 bases map to TRBD1. The CDR3 loop spans 17 amino acids. Germline lookup yields CDR1 SGDLS and CDR2 YYNGEE. V shed 4 bases, J shed 4 bases, and the junction held 13 bases outside the gene matches. The CDR3 protein is CASSPRKGTGVGYGYTF. The DNA for the CDR3 is TGTGCCAGCAGCCCAAGGAAGGGGACAGGGGTTGGCTATGGCTACACCTTC.

Ten or more counts support this clonotype. The chain is built from TRBV28 and TRBJ2-7; 9 bases line up with TRBD1. V was clipped by 4 bases and J by 5 bases; unmatched bases: 9. Germline CDR1 reads MDHEN; CDR2 reads SYDVKM. The CDR3 runs 15 residues. The DNA for the CDR3 is TGTGCCAGCAGTTCGTCCGGGACAGGGTCCCACGAGCAGTACTTC. Encoded protein: CASSSSGTGSHEQYF. The whole variable domain, filled in from reference TRBV28 and TRBJ2-7, reads DVKVTQSSRYLVKRTGEKVFLECVQDMDHENMFWYRQDPGLGLRLIYFSYDVKMKEKGDIPEGYSVSREKKERFSLILESASTNQTSMYLCASSSSGTGSHEQYFGPGTRLTVT.

Many counts were recorded for this clonotype. This chain links TRBV7-9 with TRBJ2-1; 8 bases map to TRBD1. Looked up from germline, CDR1 is SEHNR and CDR2 is FQNEAQ (reference sequence). Losses at the gene ends were 2 bases for V and 3 bases for J; bases not matched to a gene: 6. The CDR3 contains 16 residues. The CDR3 DNA follows: TGTGCCAGCAGCTTAAGGTTTGACAGGGGCTACAATGAGCAGTTCTTC. This sequence encodes CASSLRFDRGYNEQFF.

In this sample, this clonotype turned up many times. This sequence joins TRBV25-1 and TRBJ2-5; D is ambiguous. The V gene lost 5 bases and the J gene lost 1 base, with 5 bases spanning the gap. Germline V lookup: CDR1 MGHDK, CDR2 SYGVNS. The CDR3 has 12 amino acids. CDR3 sequence reads: CASSLVQETQYF. The CDR3 coding sequence is TGTGCCAGCAGTCTTGTCCAAGAGACCCAGTACTTC.

The V gene is TRBV29-1, the J gene TRBJ2-7; D is unclear. CDR3 length: 11 amino acids. Germline V gene lookup returns CDR1 SQVTM and CDR2 ANQGSEA. Trimming removed 2 bases at V and 4 bases at J, with 6 bases between. The CDR3 DNA sequence: TGCAGCGTTGAACTTGGTTACGAGCAGTACTTC. This encodes CSVELGYEQYF.

This clonotype was counted a few times. This sequence joins TRBV9 and TRBJ2-3, with D possibly matching TRBD1 (5 bases). V was trimmed by 0 bases and J by 0 bases, leaving 11 bases between them. This CDR3 contains 16 residues. Germline-derived CDR1 and CDR2 are SGDLS and YYNGEE. This CDR3 reads CASSVGTGTSTDTQYF. The DNA for the CDR3 is TGTGCCAGCAGCGTAGGAACAGGCACTAGCACAGATACGCAGTATTTT.

At least ten counts were recorded for this clonotype. V and J are TRBV7-2 and TRBJ2-7; possibly TRBD1 for D (5 bases). The V gene lost 1 base and the J gene lost 3 bases, with 10 bases spanning the gap. The CDR3 contains 14 residues. CDR1 and CDR2 from the germline V gene are SGHTA and FQGNSA. CDR3 sequence (DNA): TGTGCCAGCAGCTTAGTCCTAGACAGCTACGAGCAGTACTTC. Amino acid sequence: CASSLVLDSYEQYF.

At least ten counts were recorded for this clonotype. V usage is TRBV6-5 and J usage is TRBJ1-2, with a tentative D call TRBD1 (6 bases). Germline V gives CDR1 MNHEY, CDR2 SVGAGI. Trimming took 0 bases from V and 2 from J, leaving 13 bases between them. This CDR3 spans 16 amino acids. The CDR3 bases are TGTGCCAGCAGTTACTCGATGAGGACAGAAAACTATGGCTACACCTTC. This encodes CASSYSMRTENYGYTF.

This clonotype occurred many times. The chain is built from TRBV20-1 and TRBJ1-5; 10 positions agree with TRBD1. V shed 3 bases, J shed 6 bases, and the junction held 5 bases outside the gene matches. This CDR3 is 14 amino acids long. Germline lookup yields CDR1 DFQATT and CDR2 SNEGSKA (reference sequence). This CDR3 is CSASAGTGVQPQHF. Here the CDR3 DNA reads TGCAGTGCTAGTGCCGGGACAGGGGTTCAGCCCCAGCATTTT.

This clonotype has at least ten counts. J is TRBJ2-2 and V is TRBV7-2, with a weak D call TRBD2 (6 bases). With 1 base removed from V and 7 bases from J, the gap between germline ends came to 13 bases. Germline lookup yields CDR1 SGHTA and CDR2 FQGNSA. The CDR3 contains 15 residues. CDR3 DNA sequence: TGTGCCAGCAGCTTAGGGAGGGTAGTTGGCGGGGAGCTGTTTTTT. It is translated as CASSLGRVVGGELFF.

This clonotype has a handful of counts. The chain carries TRBV7-9 and TRBJ1-2; possible D gene TRBD1, 5 bases. The CDR3 consists of 14 residues. In germline, CDR1 is SEHNR, CDR2 FQNEAQ (reference sequence). V was pared by 3 bases and J by 4 bases, with 12 bases between. The CDR3 reads CASSFKSDTYGYTF. DNA for the CDR3: TGTGCCAGCAGCTTCAAATCGGACACCTATGGCTACACCTTC. The full variable domain, completed using reference TRBV7-9 and TRBJ1-2, is DTGVSQNPRHKITKRGQNVTFRCDPISEHNRLYWYRQTLGQGPEFLTYFQNEAQLEKSRLLSDRFSAERPKGSFSTLEIQRTEQGDSAMYLCASSFKSDTYGYTFGSGTRLTVV.

This clonotype was picked up many times. The chain recombines TRBV20-1 with TRBJ2-2; the match to TRBD2 covers 8 bases. This CDR3 comprises 16 residues. The V gene end was trimmed by 6 bases and the J gene end by 1 base; junction bases not matched to a gene: 10. Germline V gives CDR1 DFQATT, CDR2 SNEGSKA (reference sequence). CDR3 bases: TGCAGTGCGGCCAAACCCAGCGGGGGGAACACCGGGGAGCTGTTTTTT. Amino acid sequence: CSAAKPSGGNTGELFF.